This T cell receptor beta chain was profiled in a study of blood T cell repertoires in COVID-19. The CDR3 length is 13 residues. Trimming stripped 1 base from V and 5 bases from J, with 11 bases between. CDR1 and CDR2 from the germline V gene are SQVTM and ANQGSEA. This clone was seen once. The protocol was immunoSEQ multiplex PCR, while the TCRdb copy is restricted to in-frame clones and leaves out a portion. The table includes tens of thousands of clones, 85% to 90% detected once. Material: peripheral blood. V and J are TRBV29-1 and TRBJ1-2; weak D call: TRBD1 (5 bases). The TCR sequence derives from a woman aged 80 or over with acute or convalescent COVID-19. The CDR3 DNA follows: TGCAGCGTTGAAGGCGGCAGGGTGTATGGCTACACCTTC. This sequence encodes CSVEGGRVYGYTF.